The 16 T cell receptor beta chains in this list originate from one sample, sequenced in a study of cytomegalovirus exposure and HLA in healthy donors. 60 Vbeta and 13 Jbeta primers were used in PCR. The repertoire was sequenced with immunoSEQ multiplex PCR; TCRdb's copy has only in-frame clones and lacks some. In the table there are about 70,000 clones, more than 80% of which are singletons. Sequencing was performed on PBMCs. These receptors came from a woman aged 25 to 39 in good health and CMV-seropositive.

This chain links TRBV29-1 with TRBJ1-2; 7 bases are shared with TRBD1. This CDR3 is built from 12 residues. V shed 5 bases and J 8 bases; nucleotides not matched to a gene: 8. The germline V gene encodes CDR1 SQVTM and CDR2 ANQGSEA. CDR3 residues: CSVRYRGGGYTF. The DNA for the CDR3 is TGCAGCGTTCGATACAGGGGTGGCGGCTACACCTTC.

The chain employs TRBV15 and TRBJ2-6; 10 bases align to TRBD2. CDR1 and CDR2 from the germline V gene are LNHNV and YYDKDF (reference sequence). The CDR3 is made up of 19 amino acids. The J segment lost 1 base and the V segment lost 1 base, leaving 7 bases of the junction unmatched. Here the CDR3 reads CATSRASLAGESGANVLTF. The CDR3 DNA follows: TGTGCCACCAGCAGAGCGTCCCTAGCGGGAGAATCTGGGGCCAACGTCCTGACTTTC.

V gene TRBV6-5 combines with J gene TRBJ2-7; 9 nucleotides agree with TRBD2. Germline values: CDR1 MNHEY, CDR2 SVGAGI. With 6 bases clipped from V and 4 bases from J, the junction kept 10 bases outside the gene matches. This CDR3 is built from 15 residues. This chain's CDR3 is CASRRGTSSRYEQYF. The CDR3 coding sequence is TGTGCCAGCAGGAGGGGGACTAGCAGTCGGTACGAGCAGTACTTC.

The V call is TRBV28, the J call TRBJ1-2; D gene ambiguous. V was pared by 3 bases and J by 2 bases, with 7 bases between. The CDR3 consists of 13 residues. Looked up from germline, CDR1 is MDHEN and CDR2 is SYDVKM. CDR3 sequence reads: CASSLEGNYGYTF. The CDR3 DNA follows: TGTGCCAGCAGTTTGGAGGGCAACTATGGCTACACCTTC.

The chain couples TRBV28 to TRBJ1-2; 8 bases are a match to TRBD1. The CDR3 has 15 amino acids. CDR1 is MDHEN, CDR2 SYDVKM, per germline. V was pared by 4 bases and J by 4 bases, with 8 bases of the junction left unmatched. The CDR3 DNA is TGTGCCAGCAGTTCAGGGGGCGAAGGAGGCTATGGCTACACCTTC. This encodes CASSSGGEGGYGYTF.

This clone has a handful of counts. The chain carries TRBV7-9 and TRBJ1-2, with 9 bases that match TRBD1. Germline CDR1 and CDR2: SEHNR and FQNEAQ (reference sequence). The CDR3 contains 14 residues. J was trimmed by 7 bases and V by 1 base; bases with no gene match: 4. DNA for the CDR3: TGTGCCAGCAGCTTAGGGGACAGGGCGACTGGCTACACCTTC. Translating gives CASSLGDRATGYTF.

The rearrangement joins TRBV6-5 to TRBJ1-2; weak D call: TRBD1 (6 bases). V was pared by 10 bases and J by 7 bases, with 19 bases between. The CDR3 extends over 13 amino acids. Germline CDR1 reads MNHEY; CDR2 reads SVGAGI. The DNA for the CDR3 is TGTGCCACCATCGGGCGGGGGCTGGGTGGCTACACCTTC. It codes for CATIGRGLGGYTF.

V gene TRBV19 combines with J gene TRBJ1-2; no clear D. Germline V gene sequence: CDR1 LNHDA, CDR2 SQIVND (reference sequence). This CDR3 contains 14 residues. Trimming cost V 1 base and J 3 bases, with 9 bases left between them. In DNA, the CDR3 is TGTGCCAGTAGTATAGTCGGCGGTTACTATGGCTACACCTTC. It translates to CASSIVGGYYGYTF.

The chain is built from TRBV7-2 and TRBJ2-7; 13 bases line up with TRBD2. This CDR3 contains 15 residues. Germline V CDR1 and CDR2: SGHTA, FQGNSA. The trim removed 1 base at V and 8 bases at J, leaving 5 bases unmatched. The CDR3 reads CASSLGLAGGKQQYF. The CDR3 DNA is TGTGCCAGCAGCTTAGGACTAGCGGGAGGTAAACAGCAGTACTTC.

The chain joins TRBV7-9 to TRBJ1-2; 7 bases fit TRBD1. This CDR3 is 16 amino acids long. Losses at the gene ends were 4 bases for V and 0 bases for J; bases not matched to a gene: 8. Looked up from germline, CDR1 is SEHNR and CDR2 is FQNEAQ (reference sequence). As DNA, the CDR3 is TGTGCCAGCAGCTCCGTTAGGGACAGCGCTAACTATGGCTACACCTTC. It specifies CASSSVRDSANYGYTF.

The chain carries TRBV14 and TRBJ2-3; D may be TRBD1 (6 bases). V was trimmed by 4 bases and J by 1 base, leaving 12 bases between them. The V gene's germline CDR1 is SGHDN and CDR2 FVKESK. The CDR3 has 15 amino acids. The CDR3 sequence is CASSPLQGGTDTQYF. DNA for the CDR3: TGTGCCAGCAGCCCCTTACAGGGAGGCACAGATACGCAGTATTTT.

This chain links TRBV19 with TRBJ2-5; 8 bases match TRBD1. Judging by the DNA end, TRBJ2-7 fits better; the J call may be wrong. The germline CDR1 and CDR2 sequences are LNHDA and SQIVND (reference sequence). The CDR3 totals 15 residues. This CDR3 reads CASSALGTGLNEQYF. The DNA for the CDR3 is TGTGCCAGTAGCGCCCTCGGGACAGGACTAAACGAGCAGTACTTC.

The chain employs TRBV18 and TRBJ2-1; 10 bases align to TRBD2. Germline V gene sequence: CDR1 KGHSH, CDR2 LQKENI. CDR3 length: 16 residues. V lost 6 bases, J lost 7 bases, and 12 bases stayed unmatched. The CDR3 sequence is CASSTPLTSGANEQFF. The CDR3 bases are TGTGCCAGCTCCACCCCGTTAACTAGCGGGGCGAATGAGCAGTTCTTC.

This rearrangement joins TRBV11-2 to TRBJ2-2; tentatively, D is TRBD1 (5 bases). This CDR3 spans 17 amino acids. Trimming took off 5 bases at V and 0 bases at J, with 16 bases between the two ends. Germline V gene data show CDR1 as SGHAT and CDR2 as FQNNGV. CDR3 nucleotides: TGTGCCAGCAGCCTCTTAGTCAGGGTGGCGAACACCGGGGAGCTGTTTTTT. Its protein product is CASSLLVRVANTGELFF.

The chain combines TRBV30 with TRBJ1-2; D possibly corresponds to TRBD1 (6 bases). Trimming left V 2 bases short and J 2 bases short, with 9 bases between. The germline V gene encodes CDR1 GTSNPN and CDR2 SVGIG (reference sequence). The CDR3 covers 13 residues. In DNA form, the CDR3 reads TGTGCCTGGAGTAGGACAGAGAACTATGGCTACACCTTC. Translating gives CAWSRTENYGYTF.

V is TRBV29-1 and J is TRBJ2-2; D is unclear. There are 15 residues in the CDR3. Germline V gives CDR1 SQVTM, CDR2 ANQGSEA. Trimming left V 4 bases short and J 6 bases short, with 18 bases between. The CDR3 coding sequence is TGCAGCGTTGGTGTGGGTCCCAGTGACTCCGGGGAGCTGTTTTTT. Amino acids: CSVGVGPSDSGELFF.